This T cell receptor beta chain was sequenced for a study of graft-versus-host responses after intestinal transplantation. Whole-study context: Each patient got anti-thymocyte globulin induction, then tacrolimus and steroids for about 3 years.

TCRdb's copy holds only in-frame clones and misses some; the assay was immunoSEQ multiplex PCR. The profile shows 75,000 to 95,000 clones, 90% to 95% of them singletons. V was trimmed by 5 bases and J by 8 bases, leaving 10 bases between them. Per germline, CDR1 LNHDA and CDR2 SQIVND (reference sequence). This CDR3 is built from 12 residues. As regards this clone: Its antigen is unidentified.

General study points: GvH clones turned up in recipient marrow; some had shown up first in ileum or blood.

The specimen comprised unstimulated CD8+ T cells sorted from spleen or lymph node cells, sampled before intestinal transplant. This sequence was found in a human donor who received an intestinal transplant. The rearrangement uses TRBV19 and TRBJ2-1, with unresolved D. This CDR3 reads CASSPHSDEQFF. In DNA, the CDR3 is TGTGCCAGTAGTCCCCACTCGGATGAGCAGTTCTTC.